These 21 T cell receptor beta chains came from one sample sequenced in a study of T cells expressing NK-cell markers. Following a re-call of the 5' RACE reads, TCRdb has one entry per CDR3 protein and lacks DNA. Its table lists approximately 440,000 distinct CDR3 sequences. Sequencing used blood T cells: a sorted CD56 or NKG2C T cell subset, CD4+ or CD8+ T cells, or bulk PBMC T cells (not recorded which). These receptors all come from a woman between 45 and 60 years old in good health.

The chain combines TRBV12-3 or TRBV12-4 with TRBJ2-5; as DNA is missing, the TRBD2 call by TCRdb cannot be tested. This CDR3 is 14 amino acids long. The CDR3 is CASSFGGPQETQYF.

This sequence joins TRBV27 and TRBJ1-4. CDR1 MNHEY and CDR2 SMNVEV come from the germline V gene (reference sequence). This CDR3 is 13 amino acids long. Here the CDR3 reads CASRRPPSEKLFF. The whole variable domain, filled in from reference TRBV27 and TRBJ1-4, reads EAQVTQNPRYLITVTGKKLTVTCSQNMNHEYMSWYRQDPGLGLRQIYYSMNVEVTDKGDVPEGYKVSRKEKRNFPLILESPSPNQTSLYFCASRRPPSEKLFFGSGTQLSVL.

The chain has TRBV20-1 and TRBJ2-7; the D call of TRBD2 rests on TCRdb alone, since no DNA is present to check it. The CDR3 length is 14 residues. CDR1 is DFQATT and CDR2 is SNEGSKA in the germline V gene (reference sequence). The CDR3 here is CSARGDAGAYEQYF.

The chain links TRBV12-3 or TRBV12-4 to TRBJ1-4; the TCRdb call, TRBD1, lacks DNA for checking. The CDR3 extends over 14 amino acids. This chain's CDR3 is CASRKGGDLGKLFF.

The CDR3 spells CASSRDPPAAFF. The rearrangement joins TRBV18 to TRBJ1-1; the D call of TRBD1 rests on TCRdb alone, since no DNA is present to check it. Germline-derived CDR1 and CDR2 are KGHSH and LQKENI. The CDR3 has 12 amino acids. Variable domain in full (rest from reference TRBV18 and TRBJ1-1): NAGVMQNPRHLVRRRGQEARLRCSPMKGHSHVYWYRQLPEEGLKFMVYLQKENIIDESGMPKERFSAEFPKEGPSILRIQQVVRGDSAAYFCASSRDPPAAFFGQGTRLTVV.

CDR3 sequence reads: CASSRGLAGSNTGELFF. The chain combines TRBV5-1 with TRBJ2-2; TCRdb's assignment of TRBD2 cannot be checked, as there is no DNA. The CDR3 loop spans 17 amino acids. Germline V lookup: CDR1 SGHRS, CDR2 YFSETQ.

The chain recombines TRBV3-1 with TRBJ1-2; checking the TCRdb D call of TRBD1 is not possible without DNA. The CDR3 extends over 15 amino acids. Germline V CDR1 and CDR2: LGHDT, YNNKEL (reference sequence). The CDR3 reads CASSRVQGTSYGYTF. Complete variable domain (other parts from reference TRBV3-1 and TRBJ1-2): DTAVSQTPKYLVTQMGNDKSIKCEQNLGHDTMYWYKQDSKKFLKIMFSYNNKELIINETVPNRFSPKSPDKAHLNLHINSLELGDSAVYFCASSRVQGTSYGYTFGSGTRLTVV.

This chain uses TRBV7-6 with TRBJ2-1. Germline loops: CDR1 SGHVS, CDR2 FNYEAQ. The CDR3 contains 13 residues. The CDR3: CASSISGPNEQFF.

This sequence joins TRBV11-2 and TRBJ2-2; TCRdb's D call, TRBD2, is unchecked because there is no DNA. In germline, CDR1 is SGHAT, CDR2 FQNNGV. The CDR3 spans 14 residues. The CDR3 loop reads CASSLVMGSGELFF. The full variable domain, rest sourced from reference TRBV11-2 and TRBJ2-2, is EAGVAQSPRYKIIEKRQSVAFWCNPISGHATLYWYQQILGQGPKLLIQFQNNGVVDDSQLPKDRFSAERLKGVDSTLKIQPAKLEDSAVYLCASSLVMGSGELFFGEGSRLTVL.

The V gene is TRBV27, the J gene TRBJ2-3; TCRdb picks TRBD1, but there is no DNA to check that call. Germline CDR1 is MNHEY and CDR2 is SMNVEV (reference sequence). This CDR3 comprises 14 residues. CDR3 region: CASRRTGFTDTQYF.

The chain couples TRBV12-3 or TRBV12-4 to TRBJ1-3; TCRdb picks TRBD1, but there is no DNA to check that call. This CDR3 spans 15 amino acids. CDR3 sequence: CASKTGGAAGNTIYF.

The chain couples TRBV15 to TRBJ2-3; TCRdb reports TRBD1, a call that lacks DNA to check it against. The CDR3 contains 16 residues. Germline V gene data show CDR1 as LNHNV and CDR2 as YYDKDF (reference sequence). This CDR3 reads CATSSLWGEGTDTQYF. Full variable domain (outside the CDR3, taken from reference TRBV15 and TRBJ2-3): DAMVIQNPRYQVTQFGKPVTLSCSQTLNHNVMYWYQQKSSQAPKLLFHYYDKDFNNEADTPDNFQSRRPNTSFCFLDIRSPGLGDTAMYLCATSSLWGEGTDTQYFGPGTRLTVL.

This sequence joins TRBV20-1 and TRBJ1-6. Germline CDR1 is DFQATT and CDR2 is SNEGSKA (reference sequence). The CDR3 sequence is 15 residues long. CDR3 sequence: CSASVAGTFNSPLHF.

V is TRBV7-2 and J is TRBJ2-1; no DNA is available, so the TRBD2 call from TCRdb remains unchecked. The CDR3 is 15 residues long. CDR1 and CDR2 (germline): SGHTA, FQGNSA. The CDR3 sequence is CASSSGLAGINEQFF.

The chain links TRBV11-2 to TRBJ2-7; TCRdb's D gene call, TRBD2, goes unchecked for lack of DNA. Germline CDR1 is SGHAT and CDR2 is FQNNGV. The CDR3 loop spans 14 amino acids. The CDR3 loop reads CASSLDPTSDEQYF. Full variable domain (outside the CDR3, taken from reference TRBV11-2 and TRBJ2-7): EAGVAQSPRYKIIEKRQSVAFWCNPISGHATLYWYQQILGQGPKLLIQFQNNGVVDDSQLPKDRFSAERLKGVDSTLKIQPAKLEDSAVYLCASSLDPTSDEQYFGPGTRLTVT.

The V and J genes are TRBV12-3 or TRBV12-4 and TRBJ2-3. CDR3 length equals 13 residues. The CDR3 loop is CASTPESTDTQYF.

The genes are TRBV9 and TRBJ2-1; the TCRdb call, TRBD2, lacks DNA for checking. CDR3 size: 16 residues. CDR1 is SGDLS, CDR2 YYNGEE, per germline. The CDR3 is CASSVGREVTYNEQFF.

The rearrangement links TRBV29-1 to TRBJ1-1. The CDR3 sequence is 16 residues long. Germline V gene sequence: CDR1 SQVTM, CDR2 ANQGSEA. CDR3 loop: CSVAPPGPRRNTEAFF.

The chain uses TRBV20-1 and TRBJ2-1. This CDR3 has 16 amino acids. Germline CDR1 is DFQATT and CDR2 is SNEGSKA (reference sequence). This chain's CDR3 is CSARAWGESNYNEQFF.

CDR3: CASSQAGTRTTGELFF. This chain connects TRBV4-1 to TRBJ2-2; the D call of TRBD1 rests on TCRdb alone, since no DNA is present to check it. This CDR3 spans 16 amino acids. Per germline, CDR1 MGHRA and CDR2 YSYEKL.

V usage is TRBV20-1 and J usage is TRBJ2-5; absent DNA, TCRdb's TRBD1 call cannot be checked. CDR1 DFQATT and CDR2 SNEGSKA come from the germline V gene (reference sequence). This CDR3 contains 14 residues. CDR3 sequence reads: CSASGSPGAGTQYF.